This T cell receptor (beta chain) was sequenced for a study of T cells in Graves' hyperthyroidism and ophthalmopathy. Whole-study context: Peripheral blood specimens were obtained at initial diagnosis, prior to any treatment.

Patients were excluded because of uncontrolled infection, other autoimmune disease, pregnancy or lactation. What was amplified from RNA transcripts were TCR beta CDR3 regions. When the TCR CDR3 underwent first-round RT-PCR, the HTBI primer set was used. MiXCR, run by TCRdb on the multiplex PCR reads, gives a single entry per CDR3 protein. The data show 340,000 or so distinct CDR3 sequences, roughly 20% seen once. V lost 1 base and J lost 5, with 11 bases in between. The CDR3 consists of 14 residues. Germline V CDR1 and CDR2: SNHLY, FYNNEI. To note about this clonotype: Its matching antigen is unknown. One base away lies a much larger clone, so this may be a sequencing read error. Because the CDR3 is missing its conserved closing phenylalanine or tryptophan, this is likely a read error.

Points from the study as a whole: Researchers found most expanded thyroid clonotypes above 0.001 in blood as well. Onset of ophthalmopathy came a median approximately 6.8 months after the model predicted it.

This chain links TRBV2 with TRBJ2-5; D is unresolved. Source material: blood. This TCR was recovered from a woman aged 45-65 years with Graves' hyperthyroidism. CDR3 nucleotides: TGTGCCAGCAGTGAAGGGGTTAGTTCGGAGACCCAGTACCTC. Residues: CASSEGVSSETQYL.